These 20 T cell receptor beta chains were sequenced from one sample in a study of T cell responses to AZD1222 COVID-19 vaccine. Some clones are missing from TCRdb's copy, which holds only in-frame ones; the method was immunoSEQ multiplex PCR. Among fewer than 200,000 clones listed, around nine tenths were seen once. The sequencing used peripheral blood, collected 28 days after the second dose of the MenACWY control vaccine. The receptors here all came from an adult who received the MenACWY meningococcal vaccine as a control.

The chain employs TRBV6-2 or TRBV6-3 and TRBJ1-5; D is undetermined. V was clipped by 6 bases and J by 4 bases, with 13 bases between them. This CDR3 is 14 amino acids long. CDR1 and CDR2 (germline): MNHEY, SVGEGT. The CDR3 DNA follows: TGTGCCAGCAGCTGGGCAGGCGTAAATCAGCCCCAGCATTTT. This sequence encodes CASSWAGVNQPQHF.

J is TRBJ1-1 and V is TRBV14, with 8 bases identical to TRBD1. This CDR3 spans 15 amino acids. Germline values: CDR1 SGHDN, CDR2 FVKESK. Trimming took 5 bases from V and 4 from J; bases not matched to a gene: 9. The CDR3 loop reads CASSSTGTGFTEAFF. DNA for the CDR3: TGTGCCAGCAGCTCGACCGGGACAGGCTTCACTGAAGCTTTCTTT.

This chain joins TRBV12-3 or TRBV12-4 and TRBJ2-4; no clear D gene. The CDR3 is 11 amino acids. The ends were cut back, 1 base at V and 9 bases at J, with 4 bases in the middle. The CDR3 protein is CASSLGGIQYF. In DNA form, the CDR3 reads TGTGCCAGCAGTTTAGGGGGCATTCAGTACTTC.

J is TRBJ1-2 and V is TRBV7-8; 9 positions agree with TRBD1. J gave up 5 bases and V 7 bases, and 14 bases lay outside the gene matches. Germline V gives CDR1 SGHVS, CDR2 FQNEAQ. The CDR3 has 16 residues. CDR3 amino acids: CASTILTDRGPYGYTF. DNA for the CDR3: TGTGCCAGCACCATATTAACGGACAGGGGCCCTTATGGCTACACCTTC.

The chain uses TRBV27 and TRBJ1-1; weak D call: TRBD1 (5 bases). The CDR3 runs 13 residues. V dropped 7 bases and J dropped 3 bases, with 12 bases sitting between them. Per the germline V gene, CDR1 is MNHEY and CDR2 is SMNVEV (reference sequence). Here the CDR3 reads CASMGVTDTEAFF. DNA for the CDR3: TGTGCCAGCATGGGGGTAACGGACACTGAAGCTTTCTTT.

V and J are TRBV2 and TRBJ1-5; the D is unclear. The germline gives CDR1 SNHLY, CDR2 FYNNEI. The CDR3 loop spans 14 amino acids. V was cut by 6 bases and J by 6 bases, with 15 bases left in between. CDR3 sequence (DNA): TGTGCCAGCAGCCTTTACCAAGGTTCTCAGCCCCAGCATTTT. Translated, it gives CASSLYQGSQPQHF.

V usage is TRBV4-1 and J usage is TRBJ1-1; no firm D call. The CDR3 extends over 14 amino acids. Deletions cut 4 bases from V and 3 bases from J, with 12 bases between. The germline gives CDR1 MGHRA, CDR2 YSYEKL. The CDR3 loop is CASSPRLLDTEAFF. DNA of the CDR3: TGCGCCAGCAGCCCACGGCTCCTGGACACTGAAGCTTTCTTT.

This rearrangement joins TRBV14 to TRBJ2-7; weak D call: TRBD1 (7 bases). Germline CDR1 is SGHDN and CDR2 is FVKESK. V lost 3 bases to trimming and J lost 3 bases, with 15 bases between them. The CDR3 is 15 amino acids. The CDR3 coding sequence is TGTGCCAGCAGCCAGGCGGGACAGCCATACTACGAGCAGTACTTC. Its protein is CASSQAGQPYYEQYF.

This clone was seen only a few times. The gene calls are TRBV2 and TRBJ1-2, with 8 bases fitting TRBD1. Per the germline V gene, CDR1 is SNHLY and CDR2 is FYNNEI. CDR3 length equals 13 residues. Trimming at V came to 7 bases and at J to 6 bases, leaving 7 bases not matched to a gene. CDR3 loop: CASTTDRGHGYTF. CDR3 bases: TGTGCCAGCACCACCGACAGGGGCCATGGCTACACCTTC.

A word on this clone: Other DNA sequences within the sample encode an identical CDR3. The chain uses TRBV29-1 and TRBJ1-1; 7 nucleotides align to TRBD1. J lost 1 base, V lost 7 bases, and 3 bases had no gene match. Germline values: CDR1 SQVTM, CDR2 ANQGSEA. The CDR3 has 12 amino acids. The CDR3 spells CSAYRGNTEAFF. The CDR3 DNA reads TGCAGCGCTTACAGGGGGAACACTGAAGCTTTCTTT.

The rearrangement uses TRBV7-2 and TRBJ2-7; no reliable D call. The germline CDR1 and CDR2 sequences are SGHTA and FQGNSA. V lost 1 base and J 6 bases, leaving 10 bases between the germline ends. The CDR3 spans 13 residues. CDR3 DNA: TGTGCCAGCAGCTTAGGGGTAACAGTCGAGCAGTACTTC. Amino acid sequence: CASSLGVTVEQYF.

The chain is built from TRBV28 and TRBJ1-4; weak D call: TRBD1 (5 bases). The CDR3 totals 18 residues. The V and J ends lost 5 bases and 4 bases respectively, with 23 bases between them. Germline CDR1 and CDR2: MDHEN and SYDVKM. The CDR3 DNA is TGTGCCAGCAGTCTCCCCATAACAGACAGTTTCAGTAATGAAAAACTGTTTTTT. Translating it yields CASSLPITDSFSNEKLFF. Complete variable domain (other parts from reference TRBV28 and TRBJ1-4): DVKVTQSSRYLVKRTGEKVFLECVQDMDHENMFWYRQDPGLGLRLIYFSYDVKMKEKGDIPEGYSVSREKKERFSLILESASTNQTSMYLCASSLPITDSFSNEKLFFGSGTQLSVL.

The gene calls are TRBV6-5 and TRBJ1-2; the match to TRBD1 covers 8 bases. The ends lost 0 bases at V and 4 bases at J; junction bases unmatched: 4. CDR3 length equals 15 residues. In germline, CDR1 is MNHEY, CDR2 SVGAGI. This CDR3 is CASSYSRQGFYGYTF. The DNA for the CDR3 is TGTGCCAGCAGTTACTCGAGACAGGGGTTCTATGGCTACACCTTC.

The V gene is TRBV27, the J gene TRBJ2-1; tentative D call: TRBD2 (6 bases). Trimming removed 1 base from V and 0 bases from J, with 19 bases in between. Germline CDR1 reads MNHEY; CDR2 reads SMNVEV (reference sequence). The CDR3 covers 19 residues. In DNA, the CDR3 is TGTGCCAGCAGTTTATGGTTTCGGGCTAGCGCGAGCTCCTACAATGAGCAGTTCTTC. Amino acid sequence: CASSLWFRASASSYNEQFF.

J is TRBJ2-7 and V is TRBV19; 12 bases are a match to TRBD2. J lost 2 bases, V lost 3 bases, and 8 bases had no gene match. The CDR3 is 17 residues long. Germline V lookup: CDR1 LNHDA, CDR2 SQIVND (reference sequence). This CDR3 is CASSMGLAGWRTYEQYF. For the CDR3, the DNA is TGTGCCAGTAGTATGGGACTAGCGGGCTGGAGAACCTACGAGCAGTACTTC. The full variable domain, with the rest looked up from reference TRBV19 and TRBJ2-7, is DGGITQSPKYLFRKEGQNVTLSCEQNLNHDAMYWYRQDPGQGLRLIYYSQIVNDFQKGDIAEGYSVSREKKESFPLTVTSAQKNPTAFYLCASSMGLAGWRTYEQYFGPGTRLTVT.

The chain is built from TRBV9 and TRBJ1-6; D gene uncertain. The CDR3 contains 16 residues. V was pared by 3 bases and J by 6 bases, with 16 bases between. CDR1 is SGDLS and CDR2 is YYNGEE in the germline V gene. The CDR3 loop is CASSATPDLVNSPLHF. For the CDR3, the DNA is TGTGCCAGCAGCGCAACCCCCGATTTGGTTAATTCACCCCTCCACTTT.

This chain links TRBV30 with TRBJ2-2, with 10 bases matching TRBD1. CDR3 length equals 15 residues. With 1 base clipped from V and 3 bases from J, the junction kept 2 bases outside the gene matches. Germline loops: CDR1 GTSNPN, CDR2 SVGIG (reference sequence). The CDR3 sequence is CAWSGGTGDTGELFF. CDR3 DNA sequence: TGTGCCTGGAGTGGGGGGACAGGGGACACCGGGGAGCTGTTTTTT.

This sequence joins TRBV9 and TRBJ1-2; perhaps TRBD1 as D (6 bases). This CDR3 is built from 16 residues. Trimming removed 0 bases at V and 8 bases at J, with 20 bases between. Germline V gene lookup returns CDR1 SGDLS and CDR2 YYNGEE. CDR3 bases: TGTGCCAGCAGCGTAGGCCACAGGGCCACCTCGGGGGGCTACACCTTC. Protein sequence: CASSVGHRATSGGYTF.

The chain is built from TRBV11-2 and TRBJ2-1; D perhaps matches TRBD1 (6 bases). The CDR3 runs 13 residues. Trimming took off 1 base at V and 9 bases at J, with 10 bases between the two ends. Germline V gene sequence: CDR1 SGHAT, CDR2 FQNNGV. The CDR3 coding sequence is TGTGCCAGCAGCTTAGGGAAGGGGGTTGAGCAGTTCTTC. Its protein product is CASSLGKGVEQFF.

V gene TRBV24-1 combines with J gene TRBJ2-2; 10 bases are a match to TRBD2. This CDR3 contains 15 residues. Germline V gives CDR1 KGHDR, CDR2 SFDVKD. V dropped 3 bases and J dropped 9; count of bases not matched to a gene: 6. Here the CDR3 reads CATSDQREGLWELFF. The CDR3 coding sequence is TGTGCCACCAGTGATCAGCGGGAGGGCCTTTGGGAGCTGTTTTTT.